Listed below are T cell receptor beta chains from one sample, sequenced in a study of blood T cell repertoires in COVID-19. Sequenced by immunoSEQ multiplex PCR; TCRdb stores in-frame clones only, minus some. The sample holds around 700,000 clones, 70% to 90% seen once. Specimen: peripheral blood. Receptor source: a woman in her late teens or twenties with acute or convalescent COVID-19. Each CDR3 is given with its conserved first and last residue. A D gene is named only where the DNA matches it firmly. Clone size is stated in some rows and not others, as once, few, many or a class when expanded.

cdr3_length	v_call	d_call	j_call	clone_size	cdr3_nt	cdr3_aa
13	TRBV4-2	TRBD1	TRBJ2-1	.	TGTGCCAGCAGCCCGGACAGGGGGCATGAGCAGTTCTTC	CASSPDRGHEQFF
15	TRBV6-1	TRBD2	TRBJ2-7	.	TGTGCCAGCAGTGAAGTCACTAGCGGTTCCTACGAGCAGTACTTC	CASSEVTSGSYEQYF
17	TRBV7-2	.	TRBJ1-3	.	TGTGCCAGCAGCTCCGGGGGACCCAATAACTCTGGAAACACCATATATTTT	CASSSGGPNNSGNTIYF
15	TRBV6-5	.	TRBJ2-1	.	TGTGCCAGCAGTTACAAGGTGGAGTCCTACAATGAGCAGTTCTTC	CASSYKVESYNEQFF
15	TRBV9	.	TRBJ1-2	.	TGTGCCAGCAGCGTAGATGTGTCTGTAGACTATGGCTACACCTTC	CASSVDVSVDYGYTF
14	TRBV27	.	TRBJ1-6	.	TGTGCCAGCAGTTTATCTTCTTTTAATTCACCCCTCCACTTT	CASSLSSFNSPLHF
16	TRBV18	TRBD2	TRBJ2-3	.	TGTGCCAGCTCACCACCGACTAGCGCCCGCACAGATACGCAGTATTTT	CASSPPTSARTDTQYF
13	TRBV19	TRBD1	TRBJ1-2	.	TGTGCCAGTAGTTGGACAGGGAACTATGGCTACACCTTC	CASSWTGNYGYTF
14	TRBV28	.	TRBJ1-6	few	TGTGCCAGCAGTTTACCGACCGGGGGATCACCCCTCCACTTT	CASSLPTGGSPLHF
13	TRBV11-3	.	TRBJ2-1	.	TGTGCCAGCAGCTTAGAGCTATACAATGAGCAGTTCTTC	CASSLELYNEQFF
13	TRBV12-3/TRBV12-4	TRBD1	TRBJ2-1	.	TGTGCCAGCAGAGGGGACAGCTACAATGAGCAGTTCTTC	CASRGDSYNEQFF
12	TRBV19	.	TRBJ2-1	few	TGTGCCGTACAGGACTACCCCAATGAGCAGTTCTTC	CAVQDYPNEQFF
14	TRBV29-1	.	TRBJ1-2	.	TGCAGCGTTGAAGAAATGGAGAGGGAATACGGCTACACCTTC	CSVEEMEREYGYTF
14	TRBV5-4	.	TRBJ2-5	.	TGTGCCAGCAGCTTGGGGCAGGGGCAAGAGACCCAGTACTTC	CASSLGQGQETQYF
15	TRBV12-5	TRBD2	TRBJ2-5	.	TGTGCTAGTGGTTCGACTAGCCCGGCCGGAGAGACCCAGTACTTC	CASGSTSPAGETQYF
15	TRBV7-2	.	TRBJ1-3	.	TGTGCCAGCAGCTACGAGGGACTTTCGGGAAACACCATATATTTT	CASSYEGLSGNTIYF
15	TRBV5-4	TRBD1	TRBJ1-1	.	TGTGCCAGCAGCTACACTGGGACAGGGCGGGCTGAAGCTTTCTTT	CASSYTGTGRAEAFF
15	TRBV4-1	TRBD1	TRBJ2-7	.	TGCGCCAGCAGCCAAACGGGGCAGGGGGACTACGAGCAGTACTTC	CASSQTGQGDYEQYF
11	TRBV29-1	.	TRBJ1-1	.	TGCAGCGTTGGGAGGGACACTGAAGCTTTCTTT	CSVGRDTEAFF
15	TRBV18	TRBD1	TRBJ1-2	.	TGTGCCAGCTCACCCGGGACAGGGGGGACCTATGGCTACACCTTC	CASSPGTGGTYGYTF
15	TRBV4-3	.	TRBJ1-3	.	TGCGCCAGCAGCCAAGCCGAGTCCTCTGGAAACACCATATATTTT	CASSQAESSGNTIYF
15	TRBV4-1	.	TRBJ1-2	.	TGCGCCAGCAGCCAAGAACCCGCTTCGGACTATGGCTACACCTTC	CASSQEPASDYGYTF
15	TRBV6-4	TRBD1	TRBJ2-1	few	TGTGCCAGCAGTGGGGGACAGGGAGCCCCATTGGAGCAGTTCTTC	CASSGGQGAPLEQFF
13	TRBV6-5	.	TRBJ2-7	.	TGTGCCAGCAGGGATGGCGGGCGATACGAGCAGTACTTC	CASRDGGRYEQYF
13	TRBV19	.	TRBJ1-1	.	TGTGCCAGTAGTTCTAATATCCACACTGAAGCTTTCTTT	CASSSNIHTEAFF
13	TRBV6-5	TRBD2	TRBJ2-2	.	TGTGCCAGCAGTTGGGGGGGGACCGGGGAGCTGTTTTTT	CASSWGGTGELFF
16	TRBV28	TRBD1	TRBJ2-1	.	TGTGCCAGCAGTTCCAGGGGGCCTTCCTCCTACAATGAGCAGTTCTTC	CASSSRGPSSYNEQFF
14	TRBV11-2	TRBD1	TRBJ1-5	.	TGTGCCAGCAGCTCGGAACAGGGGAGGCAGCCCCAGCATTTT	CASSSEQGRQPQHF
15	TRBV2	.	TRBJ1-5	.	TGTGCCAGCAGTGGACCCAGGGATAGCAATCAGCCCCAGCATTTT	CASSGPRDSNQPQHF
16	TRBV3-1/TRBV3-2	.	TRBJ1-1	.	TGTGCCAGCAGCCAAGATAGTGCGGGAATGAACACTGAAGCTTTCTTT	CASSQDSAGMNTEAFF
14	TRBV7-6	.	TRBJ2-5	.	TGTGCCAGCAGCACCTGGCCTTTTCAAGAGACCCAGTACTTC	CASSTWPFQETQYF
16	TRBV5-1	TRBD1	TRBJ2-1	.	TGCGCCAGCAGCTTGGGGGGACAGGGAATTATGAATGAGCAGTTCTTC	CASSLGGQGIMNEQFF
17	TRBV4-2	TRBD1	TRBJ2-2	.	TGTGCCAGCAGCCAACAACGACAGGGGAGTAGCACCGGGGAGCTGTTTTTT	CASSQQRQGSSTGELFF
17	TRBV27	.	TRBJ2-2	.	TGTGCCAGCAGCCATCCCACAGGGACGGTTTATACCGGGGAGCTGTTTTTT	CASSHPTGTVYTGELFF
12	TRBV19	.	TRBJ2-7	.	TGTGCCAGTAATCAGGGGTCCGACGAGCAGTACTTC	CASNQGSDEQYF
13	TRBV5-1	.	TRBJ1-2	.	TGCGCCAGCAGTCCCGACAGCCTGGGCGGCTACACCTTC	CASSPDSLGGYTF
14	TRBV13	.	TRBJ1-1	.	TGTGCCAGCAGTTTAACCGACCTAGGCTGGGAAGCTTTCTTT	CASSLTDLGWEAFF
14	TRBV6-1	.	TRBJ1-1	few	TGTGCCAGCAGTGAACAGGGGAGTTTGACTGAAGCTTTCTTT	CASSEQGSLTEAFF
16	TRBV7-9	TRBD1	TRBJ1-2	.	TGTGCCAGCAGCTTAGCGAGGACAGGCCGCAACTATGGCTACACCTTC	CASSLARTGRNYGYTF
14	TRBV7-9	.	TRBJ2-5	.	TGTGCCAGCAGCTTAGAAGTTATGCGGGAGACCCAGTACTTC	CASSLEVMRETQYF
13	TRBV30	.	TRBJ2-2	.	TGTGCCTGGAATGTAATCGAGACCGGGGAGCTGTTTTTT	CAWNVIETGELFF
14	TRBV6-4	.	TRBJ2-2	.	TGTGCCAGCAGTGAATTCGGGGACACCGGGGAGCTGTTTTTT	CASSEFGDTGELFF